This T cell receptor (beta chain) was sequenced in a study of CD8 T cells in ankylosing spondylitis. Study-level points and caveats: Disease-linked clones bore a CD8+ phenotype, appearing relatively rarely in peripheral blood. Characteristic of ankylosing spondylitis blood, it appeared, was a TCR beta motif comprising about eight highly homologous variants.

Via MiXCR, TCRdb re-called the 5' RACE reads, giving one row per CDR3 protein. The sample lists around 390,000 distinct CDR3 sequences, 20% to 25% seen once, with less than 20% in the top ten. V trimming: 10 bases; J trimming: 2 bases; junction bases outside the gene matches: 8. The CDR3 consists of 14 residues. Remarks on this clonotype: The target antigen is unknown.

The sequenced material came from blood, either unsorted or a sorted T cell fraction (not recorded which). The V and J genes are TRBV12-3 or TRBV12-4 and TRBJ2-1, with 7 positions matching TRBD2. This clonotype originated in a male donor with ankylosing spondylitis. The CDR3, as DNA: TGTGCCACCTCGGCTAGCGGACCCTACAATGAGCAGTTCTTC. The encoded protein is CATSASGPYNEQFF.